A selection of T cell receptor beta chains follows, all from one sample in a study of regulatory T cells in long-lasting Graves disease. TCRdb independently ran MiXCR on the multiplex PCR reads; one entry per CDR3 protein. This sample has about 540,000 distinct CDR3 sequences; less than 15% occur once, and the top ten carry under 10%. These data were also filed under a second study, of T cells in Graves' hyperthyroidism and ophthalmopathy.

This specimen consisted of peripheral blood mononuclear cells (PBMCs), obtained at new diagnosis, from a patient treated with antithyroid drugs. All receptors derive from a man under 40 with Graves disease. The CDR3 runs from the conserved cysteine through the conserved F or W. Fields, in order: clone size, J gene, V gene, D gene, CDR3 protein, CDR3 DNA. The D gene is left open where the match is weak. Size tells how often a clone was seen (once, few, many) or the class of an expanded clone, and some rows leave it out.

size: NA; J: TRBJ2-7; V: TRBV13; D: TRBD1; CDR3: CASSSRQGSLDEQYF; DNA: TGTGCCAGCAGTTCTCGACAGGGTAGTCTAGACGAGCAGTACTTC
size: NA; J: TRBJ2-5; V: TRBV7-2; D: NA; CDR3: CASRPREGAGGETQYF; DNA: TGTGCCAGCAGACCCCGGGAGGGGGCAGGCGGGGAGACCCAGTACTTC
size: many; J: TRBJ1-1; V: TRBV2; D: NA; CDR3: CASSGGRGMNTEAFF; DNA: TGTGCCAGCAGTGGGGGACGTGGCATGAACACTGAAGCTTTCTTT
size: few; J: TRBJ2-1; V: TRBV4-1; D: NA; CDR3: CASSQPDRTPRFF; DNA: TGCGCCAGCAGCCAACCCGACAGGACCCCGCGGTTCTTC
size: NA; J: TRBJ2-2; V: TRBV19; D: TRBD2; CDR3: CTSTPSRLAGGGELFF; DNA: TGTACCAGTACCCCAAGCCGACTAGCCGGGGGCGGGGAGCTGTTTTTT
size: NA; J: TRBJ2-3; V: TRBV24-1; D: NA; CDR3: CATSDLQQGEAQYF; DNA: TGTGCCACCAGTGATTTGCAGCAGGGAGAGGCGCAGTATTTT
size: many; J: TRBJ2-1; V: TRBV5-1; D: NA; CDR3: CASSIRASQGHNEQFF; DNA: TGCGCCAGCAGCATTAGGGCCAGCCAAGGTCACAATGAGCAGTTCTTC
size: many; J: TRBJ2-6; V: TRBV6-1; D: NA; CDR3: CASSAKGLTGANVLTF; DNA: TGTGCCAGCAGTGCAAAAGGATTGACCGGGGCCAACGTCCTGACTTTC
size: few; J: TRBJ2-7; V: TRBV4-1; D: TRBD2; CDR3: CASSQGQREVDEQYF; DNA: TGCGCCAGCAGCCAAGGTCAGCGGGAGGTGGACGAGCAGTACTTC
size: few; J: TRBJ2-2; V: TRBV27; D: TRBD2; CDR3: CATQRLAGGQTGELFF; DNA: TGTGCCACCCAACGACTAGCGGGAGGGCAGACCGGGGAGCTGTTTTTT
size: many; J: TRBJ1-1; V: TRBV29-1; D: NA; CDR3: CSVEKAFF; DNA: TGCAGCGTTGAAAAAGCTTTCTTT
size: many; J: TRBJ2-7; V: TRBV6-1; D: TRBD2; CDR3: CASSLTSVEGYEQYF; DNA: TGTGCCAGCAGCCTGACTAGCGTCGAGGGCTACGAGCAGTACTTC
size: many; J: TRBJ2-1; V: TRBV3-1; D: NA; CDR3: CASSPVRSYNEQFF; DNA: TGTGCCAGCAGCCCCGTGCGGAGTTACAATGAGCAGTTCTTC
size: many; J: TRBJ2-1; V: TRBV6-9; D: NA; CDR3: CASSFEARPIYNEQFF; DNA: TGTGCCAGCAGTTTTGAGGCGCGACCTATCTACAATGAGCAGTTCTTC
size: many; J: TRBJ2-6; V: TRBV29-1; D: NA; CDR3: CSVGESTGANVLTF; DNA: TGCAGCGTCGGGGAGTCAACTGGGGCCAACGTCCTGACTTTC
size: NA; J: TRBJ1-6; V: TRBV5-8; D: NA; CDR3: CASSLGQSDLNSPLHF; DNA: TGTGCCAGCAGCTTGGGACAGTCCGACCTTAATTCACCCCTCCACTTT
size: NA; J: TRBJ2-7; V: TRBV3-1; D: TRBD1; CDR3: CASGTGGSDEQYF; DNA: TGTGCCAGCGGGACAGGGGGTTCCGATGAGCAGTACTTC
size: few; J: TRBJ1-1; V: TRBV9; D: TRBD1; CDR3: CASSAISGGGTEAFF; DNA: TGTGCCAGCAGCGCAATATCAGGGGGTGGCACTGAAGCTTTCTTT
size: many; J: TRBJ1-4; V: TRBV2; D: TRBD1; CDR3: CASSGPDRGREKLFF; DNA: TGTGCCAGCAGCGGCCCGGACAGGGGACGCGAAAAACTGTTTTTT
size: many; J: TRBJ1-1; V: TRBV25-1; D: NA; CDR3: CASSVAPFDTEAFF; DNA: TGTGCCAGCAGTGTAGCCCCGTTCGACACTGAAGCTTTCTTT